This is a list of T cell receptor beta chains from one sample in a study of CD8 T cells in ankylosing spondylitis. Each CDR3 protein gets one entry after TCRdb re-called the 5' RACE reads with MiXCR. The sample shows 250,000 to 350,000 distinct CDR3 sequences, 20% of them seen only once. Input material: blood, either unsorted or a sorted T cell fraction (not recorded which). These receptors were taken from a male donor with ankylosing spondylitis or in good health (not recorded which). CDR3s include the opening cysteine and the closing phenylalanine or tryptophan. D genes are given only for firm matches. Clone size is not always given. Where it is, it says once, few, many or a class for expanded clones.

J | length | V | D | size | CDR3 | DNA
TRBJ2-2 | 14 | TRBV6-4 | - | few | CASSDEGGTGELFF | TGTGCCAGCAGTGACGAGGGGGGTACCGGGGAGCTGTTTTTT
TRBJ2-4 | 13 | TRBV6-1 | - | few | CASTADGVGIQYF | TGTGCCAGCACGGCCGACGGCGTCGGGATTCAGTACTTC
TRBJ1-1 | 12 | TRBV12-3/TRBV12-4 | - | - | CASSFAGSEAFF | TGTGCCAGCAGTTTTGCGGGGTCTGAAGCTTTCTTT
TRBJ2-3 | 15 | TRBV19 | TRBD2 | - | CASSIRLAGADTQYF | TGTGCCAGTAGTATCCGACTAGCGGGGGCGGATACGCAGTATTTT
TRBJ2-1 | 13 | TRBV29-1 | - | - | CSVATGDYNEQFF | TGCAGCGTAGCTACCGGGGACTACAATGAGCAGTTCTTC
TRBJ2-2 | 14 | TRBV5-1 | - | few | CASSPDWRTGELFF | TGCGCCAGCAGCCCGGACTGGCGGACCGGGGAGCTGTTTTTT
TRBJ2-4 | 14 | TRBV12-3/TRBV12-4 | TRBD1 | - | CASSVGQGINIQYF | TGTGCCAGCAGCGTGGGACAGGGGATAAACATTCAGTACTTC
TRBJ2-5 | 13 | TRBV28 | - | - | CASRPTPQETQYF | TGTGCCAGCAGACCGACACCGCAAGAGACCCAGTACTTC
TRBJ1-1 | 14 | TRBV9 | - | - | CASSVGDTWSEAFF | TGTGCCAGCAGCGTAGGGGATACTTGGTCTGAAGCTTTCTTT
TRBJ2-1 | 16 | TRBV5-6 | TRBD1 | few | CASSLRGQGFTNEQFF | TGTGCCAGCAGCCTGAGGGGGCAGGGGTTTACAAATGAGCAGTTCTTC
TRBJ2-4 | 14 | TRBV5-5 | - | - | CASSDPEEKNIQYF | TGTGCCAGCAGCGACCCCGAGGAGAAAAACATTCAGTACTTC
TRBJ2-3 | 12 | TRBV12-3/TRBV12-4 | - | few | CASRPSGEKEYF | TGTGCCAGCAGGCCGTCGGGGGAAAAAGAGTATTTT
TRBJ1-3 | 16 | TRBV7-2 | - | - | CASSLDGRVKGNTIYF | TGTGCCAGCAGCTTAGACGGCAGGGTGAAGGGAAACACCATATATTTT
TRBJ1-5 | 14 | TRBV12-3/TRBV12-4 | - | many | CASSLAWGNQPQHF | TGTGCCAGCAGTTTAGCCTGGGGCAATCAGCCCCAGCATTTT
TRBJ1-5 | 14 | TRBV5-5 | - | - | CASSFCQRDQPQHF | TGTGCCAGCAGCTTTTGCCAGAGAGATCAGCCCCAGCATTTT
TRBJ2-2 | 15 | TRBV3-1 | - | - | CASSQDGQITGELFF | TGTGCCAGCAGCCAAGATGGTCAGATCACCGGGGAGCTGTTTTTT
TRBJ1-5 | 14 | TRBV5-1 | TRBD1 | few | CASSRTGADQPQHF | TGCGCCAGCAGCAGGACAGGGGCTGATCAGCCCCAGCATTTT
TRBJ2-1 | 17 | TRBV7-3 | - | - | CASSLNQGIGSYNEQFF | TGTGCCAGCAGCCTCAATCAGGGAATTGGGTCCTACAATGAGCAGTTCTTC
TRBJ2-1 | 16 | TRBV5-1 | TRBD1 | - | CASSKGDSGAYNEQFF | TGCGCCAGCAGCAAGGGGGACAGTGGAGCCTACAATGAGCAGTTCTTC
TRBJ1-2 | 13 | TRBV10-3 | - | few | CAISPPRGYGYTF | TGTGCCATCTCCCCTCCCCGAGGCTATGGCTACACCTTC
TRBJ2-6 | 15 | TRBV6-5 | - | few | CACARGSAGANVLTF | TGTGCCTGCGCGAGGGGTTCCGCTGGGGCCAACGTCCTGACTTTC
TRBJ1-1 | 14 | TRBV9 | - | - | CASSVVTTNTEAFF | TGTGCCAGCAGCGTAGTCACAACGAACACTGAAGCTTTCTTT
TRBJ2-2 | 14 | TRBV2 | TRBD1 | - | CASSGQGGPGELFF | TGTGCCAGCTCCGGACAGGGAGGTCCCGGGGAGCTGTTTTTT